Described below is a single T cell receptor (beta chain) sequence and its context. Its specificity is unknown. The record originates from a study of shared clonotypes between healthy human individuals. Turning to the study itself: Three CD4 naive, three CD4 memory, two CD8 naive and one CD8 memory plate were used per donor.

Investigators spread the genomic DNA of each subset evenly over several immunoSEQ plates. Profiling relied on immunoSEQ multiplex PCR, and the TCRdb table lists in-frame clones only, not all of them. The repertoire includes 90,000 to 120,000 clones, approximately 70% of them detected once, and approximately 25% sits in the top ten. Trimming took off 5 bases at V and 3 bases at J, with 16 bases between the two ends. The CDR3 totals 15 residues. Germline assignment: CDR1 MDHEN and CDR2 SYDVKM. Regarding the study as a whole: Non-shared clonotypes had lower generation probabilities than clonotypes shared by all four sorted-subset donors.

The genes are TRBV28 and TRBJ2-5; D assignment may be TRBD1 or TRBD2 (5 bases each). Sequencing was performed on memory CD8+ T cells sorted from blood. As to subset: CD45RO+ cells pooled with CCR7-negative TemRA cells. This sequence originates from a woman aged 25 to 45 in good health. The CDR3 loop is CASSPGTKPEETQYF. DNA for the CDR3: TGTGCCAGCAGTCCGGGGACGAAACCAGAAGAGACCCAGTACTTC.